Below, 22 T cell receptor beta chains from the same sample are listed, as sequenced in a study of Ad26.COV2.S vaccination and SARS-CoV-2 variants. This table comes from immunoSEQ multiplex PCR, and its TCRdb copy is limited to in-frame clones, with some not included. Of about 180,000 clones listed, 87% are singletons. This specimen consisted of peripheral blood, obtained after recovery from COVID-19. The receptors were sampled from a human donor who had recovered from COVID-19.

This chain uses TRBV28 with TRBJ2-3; perhaps TRBD2 as D (5 bases). Deletions cut 3 bases from V and 1 base from J, with 26 bases between. The CDR3 is 20 amino acids. CDR1 and CDR2 (germline): MDHEN, SYDVKM. CDR3 coding DNA: TGTGCCAGCAGTTTGAATCCCCCCAACCTAATTTGCGGGTGCACAGATACGCAGTATTTT. Protein product: CASSLNPPNLICGCTDTQYF.

The rearrangement links TRBV7-2 to TRBJ2-5; D is uncertain. Trimming removed 4 bases from V and 1 base from J, with 13 bases in between. The CDR3 is made up of 15 amino acids. Germline V gives CDR1 SGHTA, CDR2 FQGNSA. As DNA, the CDR3 is TGTGCCAGCAGCTCTAGAAACGGTCCCCAAGAGACCCAGTACTTC. Translated: CASSSRNGPQETQYF.

The chain uses TRBV9 and TRBJ1-2, with D possibly matching TRBD1 (5 bases). Germline lookup yields CDR1 SGDLS and CDR2 YYNGEE. The CDR3 extends over 15 amino acids. The V and J ends lost 0 bases and 5 bases respectively, with 14 bases between them. The CDR3 bases are TGTGCCAGCAGCGTAGCCGGGACGGCCCTTTATGGCTACACCTTC. It is translated as CASSVAGTALYGYTF.

This chain links TRBV4-1 with TRBJ2-2, with 7 bases fitting TRBD2. CDR3 length equals 15 residues. Germline CDR1 reads MGHRA; CDR2 reads YSYEKL. With 4 bases clipped from V and 0 bases from J, the junction kept 2 bases outside the gene matches. CDR3 sequence (DNA): TGCGCCAGCAGCCTCGGACTAGCGAACACCGGGGAGCTGTTTTTT. This sequence encodes CASSLGLANTGELFF.

The chain recombines TRBV7-9 with TRBJ1-1, with unresolved D. In germline, CDR1 is SEHNR, CDR2 FQNEAQ (reference sequence). V lost 0 bases and J lost 2, with 10 bases in between. The CDR3 has 15 residues. The CDR3 nucleotides read TGTGCCAGCAGCTTAGCGCTTAAAACTAACACTGAAGCTTTCTTT. This encodes CASSLALKTNTEAFF.

The chain carries TRBV9 and TRBJ2-4; D is possibly TRBD1 (6 bases). From germline, CDR1 is SGDLS and CDR2 YYNGEE. The germline V and J ends were trimmed by 0 bases and 5 bases, with 12 bases remaining between them. CDR3 length equals 15 residues. The CDR3 region is CASSVAGQGQNIQYF. As DNA, the CDR3 is TGTGCCAGCAGCGTAGCTGGGCAGGGGCAAAACATTCAGTACTTC.

This sequence joins TRBV27 and TRBJ2-3, with D possibly TRBD2 on 5 matching bases. CDR1 is MNHEY and CDR2 is SMNVEV in the germline V gene (reference sequence). Trimming pared 5 bases from V and 6 bases from J, leaving 12 bases between. The CDR3 totals 13 residues. The CDR3 region is CASSPDYGDTQYF. The CDR3 DNA sequence: TGTGCCAGCAGTCCTGACTACGGGGATACGCAGTATTTT.

The V gene is TRBV6-5, the J gene TRBJ1-5; maybe TRBD1 (6 bases). V lost 0 bases and J 5 bases, leaving 8 bases between the germline ends. Germline CDR1 is MNHEY and CDR2 is SVGAGI. The CDR3 covers 14 residues. The CDR3 loop reads CASSYSRGDQPQHF. The CDR3 DNA follows: TGTGCCAGCAGTTACTCTAGGGGGGATCAGCCCCAGCATTTT.

The chain is built from TRBV25-1 and TRBJ2-1; 11 nucleotides line up with TRBD2. The CDR3 has 17 amino acids. J gave up 5 bases and V 3 bases, and 9 bases lay outside the gene matches. Germline V gene lookup returns CDR1 MGHDK and CDR2 SYGVNS. The CDR3 here is CASSDHLTSGGNNEQFF. CDR3 DNA sequence: TGTGCCAGCAGTGACCATCTAACTAGCGGGGGAAACAATGAGCAGTTCTTC.

This clone was detected only once. The gene calls are TRBV21-1 and TRBJ1-1; the table's D call TRBD1 went unverified against the DNA. TRBV21-1 is a documented pseudogene. The CDR3 has 18 amino acids. The CDR3 nucleotides are TGTGCCAGCAGAGTTTCTGGGGCCCCCGAAGGTTTGAACACTGAAGCTTTCTTT. Its translation: CASRVSGAPEGLNTEAFF.

The rearrangement joins TRBV5-1 to TRBJ2-3; weak D call: TRBD1 (6 bases). V was pared by 4 bases and J by 1 base, with 13 bases between. This CDR3 has 15 residues. Germline V gene sequence: CDR1 SGHRS, CDR2 YFSETQ. The CDR3 nucleotides read TGCGCCAGCAGCATTTCCAGGGGAGGCACAGATACGCAGTATTTT. Encoded protein: CASSISRGGTDTQYF.

The chain uses TRBV10-3 and TRBJ2-1; D call uncertain. Germline CDR1 ENHRY, CDR2 SYGVKD. CDR3 length: 14 residues. V was clipped by 5 bases and J by 9 bases, with 17 bases between them. The DNA of the CDR3 is TGTGCCATCAGTAGAGTTAATTCCCCACTTGAGCAGTTCTTC. Protein product: CAISRVNSPLEQFF.

V gene TRBV10-3 combines with J gene TRBJ2-3, with D uncertain. Per the germline V gene, CDR1 is ENHRY and CDR2 is SYGVKD. The V end was cut by 2 bases, the J end by 0 bases, with 6 bases between. The CDR3 length is 14 residues. CDR3 loop: CAISEPISTDTQYF. In nucleotides, the CDR3 is TGTGCCATCAGTGAGCCAATTAGCACAGATACGCAGTATTTT.

The chain employs TRBV18 and TRBJ1-4; D is undetermined. Germline V lookup: CDR1 KGHSH, CDR2 LQKENI. There are 13 residues in the CDR3. V was pared by 6 bases and J by 7 bases, with 12 bases between. The CDR3 bases are TGTGCCAGCTCTGCGGGGATAAGTGAAAAACTGTTTTTT. This codes for CASSAGISEKLFF.

J is TRBJ1-4 and V is TRBV9; D is uncertain. The germline V and J ends were trimmed by 0 bases and 5 bases, with 11 bases remaining between them. CDR1 and CDR2 (germline): SGDLS, YYNGEE. This CDR3 is built from 15 residues. CDR3 sequence: CASSVGMAVNEKLFF. Written as DNA, the CDR3 is TGTGCCAGCAGCGTAGGGATGGCGGTAAATGAAAAACTGTTTTTT.

This clone was observed a few times. The chain uses TRBV7-3 and TRBJ1-1; D is uncertain. Trimming took off 3 bases at V and 1 base at J, with 6 bases between the two ends. The germline gives CDR1 SGHTA, CDR2 FQGTGA. This CDR3 has 13 residues. The CDR3 reads CASSFNGNTEAFF. CDR3 bases: TGTGCCAGCAGCTTCAACGGGAACACTGAAGCTTTCTTT.

The chain links TRBV4-1 to TRBJ2-6; D uncertain. CDR1 is MGHRA and CDR2 is YSYEKL in the germline V gene. V dropped 1 base and J dropped 0 bases, with 4 bases sitting between them. There are 15 residues in the CDR3. The CDR3 region has the DNA TGCGCCAGCAGCCAAGGCGGCTCTGGGGCCAACGTCCTGACTTTC. Residues: CASSQGGSGANVLTF.

The V call is TRBV18, the J call TRBJ1-5, with unresolved D. This CDR3 region has 14 residues. From germline, CDR1 is KGHSH and CDR2 LQKENI. The V end was cut by 1 base, the J end by 3 bases, with 7 bases between. CDR3 sequence: CASSPQGYNQPQHF. The CDR3 DNA sequence: TGTGCCAGCTCACCACAGGGTTACAATCAGCCCCAGCATTTT.

V usage is TRBV2 and J usage is TRBJ2-3, with 12 bases lining up with TRBD2. With V trimmed by 2 bases and J by 4 bases, 7 bases remained unmatched. The CDR3 is made up of 17 amino acids. Germline CDR1 reads SNHLY; CDR2 reads FYNNEI. For the CDR3, the DNA is TGTGCCAGCAGTGAACCCGAGGGGACTAGCGGGTCAGATACGCAGTATTTT. As protein: CASSEPEGTSGSDTQYF.

The CDR3 sequence: CASSLAGTKVTEAFF. Here the CDR3 DNA reads TGTGCCAGCAGCTTAGCCGGGACGAAGGTTACTGAAGCTTTCTTT. The V call is TRBV7-9, the J call TRBJ1-1; perhaps TRBD1 as D (5 bases). Per germline, CDR1 SEHNR and CDR2 FQNEAQ (reference sequence). The CDR3 runs 15 residues. V lost 0 bases and J lost 5, with 13 bases in between.

In the case of this clone: Other DNA sequences of this sample code for an identical CDR3. The chain carries TRBV5-4 and TRBJ2-3; D perhaps matches TRBD2 (6 bases). The CDR3 has 13 residues. Germline V gene lookup returns CDR1 SGHNT and CDR2 YYREEE (reference sequence). V was pared by 0 bases and J by 5 bases, with 7 bases between. The CDR3 bases are TGTGCCAGCAGCTTGGCCGGGGGAGATACGCAGTATTTT. Translated, it gives CASSLAGGDTQYF.

This chain uses TRBV11-1 with TRBJ2-4; TRBD1 is a possible D gene (5 bases). Trimming pared 1 base from V and 1 base from J, leaving 8 bases between. CDR3 length: 15 residues. From germline, CDR1 is SGHAT and CDR2 FQDESV (reference sequence). CDR3 protein: CASSLGQSAKNIQYF. The CDR3 coding sequence is TGTGCCAGCAGCTTAGGACAGTCTGCCAAAAACATTCAGTACTTC.